These 30 T cell receptor beta chains originate from one sample sequenced in a study of CD8 T cells in ankylosing spondylitis. MiXCR, run by TCRdb on the 5' RACE reads, gives a single entry per CDR3 protein. The sample yields around 300,000 distinct CDR3 sequences, 14% to 15% seen once. The sample taken for sequencing was blood, either unsorted or a sorted T cell fraction (not recorded which). The receptors stem from a male donor with ankylosing spondylitis or in good health (not recorded which).

This chain joins TRBV12-3 or TRBV12-4 and TRBJ2-1, with unresolved D. The V end lost 5 bases, the J end lost 0 bases, and 14 bases lay between the germline ends. CDR3 length: 16 residues. For the CDR3, the DNA is TGTGCCAGCAGTCCCAACGACAAGAGCTCCTACAATGAGCAGTTCTTC. It translates to CASSPNDKSSYNEQFF.

This clonotype was detected only a few times. The CDR3 here is CASSPTGGTGGYEQYF. The DNA for the CDR3 is TGTGCCAGCAGTCCCACCGGGGGGACAGGGGGCTACGAGCAGTACTTC. The rearrangement joins TRBV27 to TRBJ2-7; 11 bases fit TRBD1. The CDR3 spans 16 residues. The V gene end was trimmed by 5 bases and the J gene end by 3 bases; junction bases not matched to a gene: 9. Germline assignment: CDR1 MNHEY and CDR2 SMNVEV (reference sequence).

The rearrangement links TRBV18 to TRBJ1-2, with D perhaps TRBD1 (6 bases). V lost 0 bases and J 8 bases, leaving 10 bases between the germline ends. From germline, CDR1 is KGHSH and CDR2 LQKENI. This CDR3 has 13 residues. CDR3 coding DNA: TGTGCCAGCTCACCACCGCACAGGGACGGCTACACCTTC. It yields the protein CASSPPHRDGYTF.

Ten or more counts support this clonotype. J is TRBJ2-1 and V is TRBV5-1; 9 bases match TRBD1. Germline CDR1 and CDR2: SGHRS and YFSETQ. Trimming removed 5 bases from V and 4 bases from J; junction bases left unmatched: 1. The CDR3 spans 13 residues. The CDR3 DNA reads as TGCGCCAGCAGAGGGACAGGGTACAATGAGCAGTTCTTC. Amino acid sequence: CASRGTGYNEQFF.

This clonotype turned up a few times. The CDR3 region is CSAPRGGGPDTQYF. CDR3 DNA sequence: TGCAGTGCTCCCCGGGGGGGGGGGCCTGATACGCAGTATTTT. V gene TRBV20-1 combines with J gene TRBJ2-3; 8 bases fit TRBD2. V was pared by 5 bases and J by 6 bases, with 10 bases of the junction left unmatched. The CDR3 length is 14 residues. The germline gives CDR1 DFQATT, CDR2 SNEGSKA (reference sequence).

This clonotype was found a few times. The gene calls are TRBV3-1 and TRBJ2-3, with 10 nucleotides matching TRBD1. This CDR3 is built from 16 residues. V was pared by 6 bases and J by 0 bases, with 6 bases of the junction left unmatched. Germline loops: CDR1 LGHDT, CDR2 YNNKEL (reference sequence). CDR3 sequence reads: CASSPDRGKSTDTQYF. CDR3 nucleotide sequence: TGTGCCAGCAGTCCGGACAGGGGGAAAAGCACAGATACGCAGTATTTT.

V and J are TRBV5-1 and TRBJ2-1; the D gene is possibly TRBD1 (5 bases). CDR1 SGHRS and CDR2 YFSETQ come from the germline V gene. V lost 2 bases, J lost 2 bases, and 14 bases lay in between. The CDR3 length is 16 residues. DNA for the CDR3: TGCGCCAGCAGCTTCAGGGATCCGAGCCCCTACAATGAGCAGTTCTTC. Encoded protein: CASSFRDPSPYNEQFF. The entire variable domain, with the rest obtained from reference TRBV5-1 and TRBJ2-1, is as follows: KAGVTQTPRYLIKTRGQQVTLSCSPISGHRSVSWYQQTPGQGLQFLFEYFSETQRNKGNFPGRFSGRQFSNSRSEMNVSTLELGDSALYLCASSFRDPSPYNEQFFGPGTRLTVL.

This clonotype was seen a handful of times. J is TRBJ2-1 and V is TRBV12-3 or TRBV12-4, with D maybe TRBD1 (7 bases). Deletions cut 6 bases from V and 7 bases from J, with 19 bases between. This CDR3 is 15 amino acids long. CDR3 coding DNA: TGTGCCAGCAGACTCCTAAGATCAGGGGGGAATGAGCAGTTCTTC. Translation: CASRLLRSGGNEQFF.

The rearrangement links TRBV20-1 to TRBJ2-7; TRBD1 matches 8 bases. CDR1 is DFQATT, CDR2 SNEGSKA, per germline (reference sequence). This CDR3 comprises 12 residues. Trimming took 6 bases from V and 7 from J; bases not matched to a gene: 8. The CDR3 DNA reads as TGCAGTGCACCACGGGACAGGCGGGAGCAGTACTTC. Amino acids: CSAPRDRREQYF.

The gene calls are TRBV5-5 and TRBJ2-3; maybe TRBD1 (5 bases). Germline values: CDR1 SGHKS, CDR2 YYEKEE (reference sequence). The CDR3 runs 13 residues. Between the trimmed V and J ends, which lost 7 bases and 2 bases, there was a span of 11 bases. The CDR3 region has the DNA TGTGCCAGCGATCAAGGGGACACAGATACGCAGTATTTT. It specifies CASDQGDTDTQYF. The complete variable domain, with remaining parts taken from reference TRBV5-5 and TRBJ2-3, reads DAGVTQSPTHLIKTRGQQVTLRCSPISGHKSVSWYQQVLGQGPQFIFQYYEKEERGRGNFPDRFSARQFPNYSSELNVNALLLGDSALYLCASDQGDTDTQYFGPGTRLTVL.

The rearrangement links TRBV29-1 to TRBJ1-2; TRBD1 is a possible D gene (6 bases). The germline V and J ends were trimmed by 6 bases and 8 bases, with 19 bases remaining between them. CDR3 size: 13 residues. Germline CDR1 reads SQVTM; CDR2 reads ANQGSEA. The CDR3 DNA is TGCAGCGTCCTACAGGGAGAGAGGAGGGGCTACACCTTC. As protein: CSVLQGERRGYTF.

This clonotype was seen a handful of times. The V and J genes are TRBV12-5 and TRBJ1-5; 7 nucleotides align to TRBD1. The CDR3 contains 15 residues. CDR1 is LGHNT and CDR2 is FRNRAP in the germline V gene. V was pared by 0 bases and J by 6 bases, with 5 bases of the junction left unmatched. In DNA form, the CDR3 reads TGTGCTAGTGGTTTGGTAGGGACAGCCGTTCAGCCCCAGCATTTT. Translating gives CASGLVGTAVQPQHF.

The sample holds a few counts of this clonotype. The V and J genes are TRBV5-1 and TRBJ1-1, with 10 positions matching TRBD1. There are 16 residues in the CDR3. Germline V gene data show CDR1 as SGHRS and CDR2 as YFSETQ. With 3 bases clipped from V and 0 bases from J, the junction kept 5 bases outside the gene matches. This CDR3 reads CASSWTGGLVNTEAFF. CDR3 bases: TGCGCCAGCAGCTGGACAGGGGGGCTCGTGAACACTGAAGCTTTCTTT.

This clonotype was seen ten or more times. DNA of the CDR3: TGTGCCGCCTACTCCTCCTTAGCGGGAGCGGACATCGGGGAGCTGTTTTTT. It is translated as CAAYSSLAGADIGELFF. V gene TRBV10-3 combines with J gene TRBJ2-2; 9 bases line up with TRBD2. Germline trimming cut 11 bases from V and 7 bases from J; bases unmatched to any gene: 20. The CDR3 loop spans 17 amino acids. CDR1 is ENHRY and CDR2 is SYGVKD in the germline V gene.

A few counts support this clonotype. The chain couples TRBV12-3 or TRBV12-4 to TRBJ2-5, with 9 positions matching TRBD1. Trimming at V came to 5 bases and at J to 2 bases, leaving 6 bases not matched to a gene. CDR3 length: 15 residues. In DNA, the CDR3 is TGTGCCAGCAGTCCCACAGGGGGCTGGCAAGAGACCCAGTACTTC. The encoded protein is CASSPTGGWQETQYF.

This clonotype was detected a few times. The genes are TRBV27 and TRBJ2-5; 7 bases are a match to TRBD2. V was pared by 6 bases and J by 0 bases, with 4 bases of the junction left unmatched. Germline V gene sequence: CDR1 MNHEY, CDR2 SMNVEV (reference sequence). The CDR3 runs to 14 residues. CDR3 protein: CASSPGRDQETQYF. DNA of the CDR3: TGTGCCAGCAGCCCGGGGAGGGACCAAGAGACCCAGTACTTC.

J is TRBJ1-1 and V is TRBV12-3 or TRBV12-4; 8 nucleotides align to TRBD1. Germline trimming cut 11 bases from V and 0 bases from J; bases unmatched to any gene: 11. The length of the CDR3 is 15 residues. CDR3 bases: TGTGCCCGTCGGGGACAGGTGAGTATGAACACTGAAGCTTTCTTT. Translation gives CARRGQVSMNTEAFF.

This clonotype was picked up many times. This rearrangement joins TRBV5-1 to TRBJ2-7, with D perhaps TRBD1 or TRBD2 (5 bases each). This CDR3 comprises 14 residues. The V gene lost 0 bases and the J gene lost 0 bases, with 7 bases spanning the gap. CDR1 and CDR2 (germline): SGHRS, YFSETQ. In DNA, the CDR3 is TGCGCCAGCAGCTTGGCGGGGACCTCCTACGAGCAGTACTTC. It specifies CASSLAGTSYEQYF.

The chain has TRBV5-1 and TRBJ2-3; possible D gene TRBD2, 5 bases. The V and J ends lost 3 bases and 2 bases respectively, with 16 bases between them. CDR1 and CDR2 from the germline V gene are SGHRS and YFSETQ. The CDR3 covers 16 residues. As DNA, the CDR3 is TGCGCCAGCAGCTCCTCGGGGAGACCTAACACAGATACGCAGTATTTT. Amino acid sequence: CASSSSGRPNTDTQYF.

The chain combines TRBV6-5 with TRBJ2-5, with 7 positions matching TRBD1. The CDR3 is made up of 15 amino acids. Per the germline V gene, CDR1 is MNHEY and CDR2 is SVGAGI. After removal of 2 bases from V and 4 bases from J, the junction contained 7 bases not matched to a gene. The CDR3 DNA reads TGTGCCAGCAGTTACGAGGGGGCGGATATAGAGACCCAGTACTTC. Translation gives CASSYEGADIETQYF.

This CDR3 reads CSVSEGIGTKNIQYF. The DNA for the CDR3 is TGCAGCGTTTCCGAGGGGATCGGAACCAAAAACATTCAGTACTTC. The V call is TRBV29-1, the J call TRBJ2-4; either TRBD1 or TRBD2 may supply D (5 bases each). Trimming pared 5 bases from V and 2 bases from J, leaving 16 bases between. CDR1 and CDR2 (germline): SQVTM, ANQGSEA. The CDR3 is made up of 15 amino acids. The full variable domain, in which reference TRBV29-1 and TRBJ2-4 provide the parts outside the CDR3, is SAVISQKPSRDICQRGTSLTIQCQVDSQVTMMFWYRQQPGQSLTLIATANQGSEATYESGFVIDKFPISRPNLTFSTLTVSNMSPEDSSIYLCSVSEGIGTKNIQYFGAGTRLSVL.

This chain links TRBV12-3 or TRBV12-4 with TRBJ2-7, with 8 nucleotides matching TRBD2. V lost 3 bases to trimming and J lost 7 bases; unmatched junction nucleotides: 14. The CDR3 has 16 residues. The CDR3 DNA follows: TGTGCCAGCAGTTTGGACACGGGAGGGCCGCTGGTAGAGCAGTACTTC. Translated, it gives CASSLDTGGPLVEQYF.

The genes are TRBV24-1 and TRBJ2-1, with TRBD1 as a possible D gene (6 bases). Germline lookup yields CDR1 KGHDR and CDR2 SFDVKD. The CDR3 has 15 amino acids. Trimming left V 2 bases short and J 3 bases short, with 10 bases between. This CDR3 reads CATSDSGTIYNEQFF. CDR3 bases: TGTGCCACCAGTGATTCCGGGACAATCTACAATGAGCAGTTCTTC.

This chain links TRBV20-1 with TRBJ1-6; D is uncertain. There are 11 residues in the CDR3. Trimming took off 5 bases at V and 7 bases at J, with 6 bases between the two ends. Germline V gives CDR1 DFQATT, CDR2 SNEGSKA (reference sequence). The CDR3 sequence: CSASPNSPLHF. The CDR3, as DNA: TGCAGTGCTTCCCCAAATTCACCCCTCCACTTT.

The rearrangement links TRBV11-3 to TRBJ1-4, with a tentative D call TRBD1 (5 bases). V lost 1 base to trimming and J lost 7 bases, with 10 bases between them. Looked up from germline, CDR1 is SGHNT and CDR2 is YENEEA. This CDR3 contains 14 residues. CDR3 residues: CASSLVGRAEKLFF. The DNA of the CDR3 is TGTGCCAGCAGCTTAGTGGGCAGGGCTGAAAAACTGTTTTTT.

V usage is TRBV24-1 and J usage is TRBJ2-3; unclear D gene. The CDR3 is made up of 13 amino acids. V lost 1 base and J lost 5, with 6 bases in between. Germline CDR1 is KGHDR and CDR2 is SFDVKD. Here the CDR3 DNA reads TGTGCCACCAGTGATTTTCCCGAAGATACGCAGTATTTT. It yields the protein CATSDFPEDTQYF.

This chain connects TRBV5-1 to TRBJ1-1; D remains ambiguous. The CDR3 is 13 residues long. Between the trimmed V and J ends, which lost 2 bases and 3 bases, there was a span of 8 bases. Looked up from germline, CDR1 is SGHRS and CDR2 is YFSETQ. CDR3 region: CASSFRADTEAFF. CDR3 bases: TGCGCCAGCAGCTTCCGGGCTGACACTGAAGCTTTCTTT.

This chain links TRBV12-3 or TRBV12-4 with TRBJ2-4, with 9 bases matching TRBD2. The CDR3 has 16 amino acids. With 5 bases clipped from V and 6 bases from J, the junction kept 11 bases outside the gene matches. In nucleotides, the CDR3 is TGTGCCAGCAGTCTTAGCGGGGGAGCCCAGCGAAACATTCAGTACTTC. As protein: CASSLSGGAQRNIQYF.

The chain has TRBV4-1 and TRBJ2-1; 7 nucleotides align to TRBD2. Germline V gene sequence: CDR1 MGHRA, CDR2 YSYEKL. The CDR3 is 17 residues long. V dropped 0 bases and J dropped 5; count of bases not matched to a gene: 10. The DNA for the CDR3 is TGCGCCAGCAGCCAAGACCCTCCCTATCTAGCGGACAATGAGCAGTTCTTC. This sequence encodes CASSQDPPYLADNEQFF.

This clonotype was detected only a few times. The chain links TRBV12-3 or TRBV12-4 to TRBJ2-7, with TRBD2 matching 9 bases. This CDR3 contains 17 residues. With 5 bases clipped from V and 4 bases from J, the junction kept 15 bases outside the gene matches. CDR3 sequence reads: CASSRGELLAGSYEQYF. CDR3 nucleotides: TGTGCCAGCAGTAGGGGGGAATTGCTAGCGGGATCTTACGAGCAGTACTTC.